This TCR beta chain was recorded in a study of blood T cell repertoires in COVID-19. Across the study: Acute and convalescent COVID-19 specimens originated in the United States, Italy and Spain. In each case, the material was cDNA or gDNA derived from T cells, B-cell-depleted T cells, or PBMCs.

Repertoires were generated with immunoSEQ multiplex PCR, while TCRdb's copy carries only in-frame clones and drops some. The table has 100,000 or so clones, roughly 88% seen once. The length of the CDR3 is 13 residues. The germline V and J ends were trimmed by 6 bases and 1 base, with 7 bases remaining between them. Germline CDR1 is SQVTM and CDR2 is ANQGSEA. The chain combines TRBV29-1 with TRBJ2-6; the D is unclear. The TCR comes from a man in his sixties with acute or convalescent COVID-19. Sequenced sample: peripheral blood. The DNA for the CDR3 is TGCAGCGTCGGTGAATCTGGGGCCAACGTCCTGACTTTC. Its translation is CSVGESGANVLTF.